Each of the 28 T cell receptor beta chains below was sequenced from the same sample in a study of shared clonotypes between healthy human individuals. Measured with immunoSEQ multiplex PCR; TCRdb has only the in-frame clones, and not every one. The sample comprises roughly 1,500,000 clones, approximately 98.5% of which are singletons, and around 0.38% rests with the top ten. The sequenced material came from naive CD4+ T cells sorted from blood. Described subset: CD45RA+ positively selected. The origin of the receptors is a man between 25 and 39 years old in good health.

This clone was seen just once. This chain joins TRBV7-8 and TRBJ2-3; TRBD2 is a possible D gene (5 bases). V was cut by 8 bases and J by 2 bases, with 14 bases left in between. CDR1 and CDR2 from the germline V gene are SGHVS and FQNEAQ. The CDR3 has 14 residues. The CDR3 loop is CASGSAPNTDTQYF. The CDR3 DNA follows: TGTGCCAGCGGTAGCGCACCAAACACAGATACGCAGTATTTT.

The chain recombines TRBV5-1 with TRBJ2-1, with TRBD2 matching over 8 bases. The CDR3 has 16 residues. With V trimmed by 4 bases and J by 2 bases, 8 bases remained unmatched. Looked up from germline, CDR1 is SGHRS and CDR2 is YFSETQ. The CDR3 nucleotides are TGCGCCAGCAGCACCTTACTAGCGGCAACCTACAATGAGCAGTTCTTC. Protein: CASSTLLAATYNEQFF.

This chain uses TRBV7-9 with TRBJ1-5; 9 nucleotides match TRBD1. This CDR3 comprises 16 residues. Germline V gives CDR1 SEHNR, CDR2 FQNEAQ (reference sequence). Trimming cost V 5 bases and J 2 bases; bases outside gene matches: 7. CDR3 bases: TGTGCCAGCAGCGAATACAGGGGGCGAGGCAATCAGCCCCAGCATTTT. This codes for CASSEYRGRGNQPQHF.

This clone was counted once. This chain joins TRBV5-1 and TRBJ2-3; 10 nucleotides align to TRBD2. The CDR3 contains 17 residues. Unmatched junction bases numbered 8, after V lost 4 bases and J lost 0 bases. Germline CDR1 SGHRS, CDR2 YFSETQ. CDR3 coding DNA: TGCGCCAGCAGCATCGGACTAGCGGATTCTAGCACAGATACGCAGTATTTT. Its protein product is CASSIGLADSSTDTQYF.

The CDR3 protein is CASSQQTGTSGSTQYF. CDR3 bases: TGCGCCAGCAGCCAGCAAACCGGGACTAGCGGGAGTACGCAGTATTTT. The rearrangement links TRBV4-3 to TRBJ2-3; 14 positions agree with TRBD2. Germline lookup yields CDR1 LGHNA and CDR2 YSLEER. After removal of 3 bases from V and 8 bases from J, the junction contained 7 bases not matched to a gene. There are 16 residues in the CDR3.

The rearrangement links TRBV14 to TRBJ2-1; D might be TRBD2 (6 bases). The CDR3 contains 21 residues. CDR1 is SGHDN, CDR2 FVKESK, per germline. Deletions cut 5 bases from V and 7 bases from J, with 36 bases between. The DNA for the CDR3 is TGTGCCAGCAGCGACCGGAGGGTGCCGTCGAACTTGGGGTTCTGGAAAAATGAGCAGTTCTTC. The encoded protein is CASSDRRVPSNLGFWKNEQFF.

The chain combines TRBV28 with TRBJ1-1; D gene unclear. Trimming removed 2 bases at V and 2 bases at J, with 6 bases between. The CDR3 length is 13 residues. In germline, CDR1 is MDHEN, CDR2 SYDVKM. The CDR3 DNA reads TGTGCCAGCAGTTTAGGGAGTAACACTGAAGCTTTCTTT. Translating it yields CASSLGSNTEAFF.

The chain uses TRBV5-4 and TRBJ2-7, with 8 bases matching TRBD1. Germline V gives CDR1 SGHNT, CDR2 YYREEE (reference sequence). This CDR3 contains 15 residues. The junction had 10 bases not matched to a gene; V was cut back by 5 bases and J by 3 bases. The CDR3 DNA sequence: TGTGCCAGCAGTAGTGGACAGGGACGTCGCTACGAGCAGTACTTC. Its translation: CASSSGQGRRYEQYF.

The J gene is TRBJ2-1, the V gene TRBV6-1, with 7 bases fitting TRBD1. The junction had 9 bases not matched to a gene; V was cut back by 4 bases and J by 6 bases. The CDR3 runs 15 residues. The germline V gene encodes CDR1 MNHNS and CDR2 SASEGT. In DNA form, the CDR3 reads TGTGCCAGCAGTGGGGGACAGCCTAGAGGCAATGAGCAGTTCTTC. Translated, it gives CASSGGQPRGNEQFF.

CDR3 nucleotide sequence: TGTGCCAGCAGCTTAAATCGCTACGAGCAGTACTTC. This encodes CASSLNRYEQYF. The rearrangement joins TRBV13 to TRBJ2-7; D not certain. CDR1 is PRHDT and CDR2 is FYEKMQ in the germline V gene (reference sequence). The CDR3 runs to 12 residues. With 2 bases removed from V and 3 bases from J, the gap between germline ends came to 5 bases. Filled out from reference TRBV13 and TRBJ2-7, the complete variable domain reads AAGVIQSPRHLIKEKRETATLKCYPIPRHDTVYWYQQGPGQDPQFLISFYEKMQSDKGSIPDRFSAQQFSDYHSELNMSSLELGDSALYFCASSLNRYEQYFGPGTRLTVT.

The chain employs TRBV5-4 and TRBJ1-2; D is ambiguous. The CDR3 is 14 amino acids. V dropped 2 bases and J dropped 5 bases, with 13 bases sitting between them. Per the germline V gene, CDR1 is SGHNT and CDR2 is YYREEE (reference sequence). In DNA, the CDR3 is TGTGCCAGCAGCTTCGAGGGAGTCGGATATGGCTACACCTTC. Its translation: CASSFEGVGYGYTF.

The chain joins TRBV12-5 to TRBJ2-7; possible D gene TRBD1, 6 bases. V was pared by 5 bases and J by 2 bases, with 13 bases between. Germline CDR1 is LGHNT and CDR2 is FRNRAP. CDR3 length equals 14 residues. CDR3 region: CASGSSGHAYEQYF. Here the CDR3 DNA reads TGTGCTAGTGGTAGTTCGGGACACGCCTACGAGCAGTACTTC.

The rearrangement links TRBV28 to TRBJ1-5, with D uncertain. Germline V gives CDR1 MDHEN, CDR2 SYDVKM. V dropped 3 bases and J dropped 3 bases, with 12 bases sitting between them. The CDR3 spans 15 residues. The CDR3 sequence: CASSFFGRLNQPQHF. Here the CDR3 DNA reads TGTGCCAGCAGTTTCTTTGGCAGACTCAATCAGCCCCAGCATTTT.

The rearrangement uses TRBV5-6 and TRBJ1-4; no firm D call. V lost 2 bases to trimming and J lost 7 bases, with 6 bases between them. The germline V gene has CDR1 SGHDT and CDR2 YYEEEE. The CDR3 totals 12 residues. The CDR3 nucleotides read TGTGCCAGCAGCTTACGACCTGAAAAACTGTTTTTT. This translates into CASSLRPEKLFF.

This chain uses TRBV5-1 with TRBJ1-3; no definite D call. Trimming stripped 1 base from V and 0 bases from J, with 11 bases between. Germline V gene sequence: CDR1 SGHRS, CDR2 YFSETQ. The CDR3 is 16 residues long. Here the CDR3 DNA reads TGCGCCAGCAGCTTGACTACCGGTCACTCTGGAAACACCATATATTTT. Translated, it gives CASSLTTGHSGNTIYF. Complete variable domain (other parts from reference TRBV5-1 and TRBJ1-3): KAGVTQTPRYLIKTRGQQVTLSCSPISGHRSVSWYQQTPGQGLQFLFEYFSETQRNKGNFPGRFSGRQFSNSRSEMNVSTLELGDSALYLCASSLTTGHSGNTIYFGEGSWLTVV.

The rearrangement uses TRBV9 and TRBJ2-7; 7 bases are a match to TRBD1. The CDR3 spans 14 residues. Trimming took 3 bases from V and 3 from J; bases not matched to a gene: 6. CDR1 is SGDLS and CDR2 is YYNGEE in the germline V gene. CDR3 DNA: TGTGCCAGCAGCGCGGGACAGCCCGGCTACGAGCAGTACTTC. Its translation: CASSAGQPGYEQYF.

The chain has TRBV9 and TRBJ2-1; D might be TRBD1 or TRBD2, each matching 5 bases. The germline V gene has CDR1 SGDLS and CDR2 YYNGEE. CDR3 length: 17 amino acids. V was shortened by 1 base and J by 0 bases, with 14 bases between the two germline ends. CDR3 DNA sequence: TGTGCCAGCAGCGTAAAGGGTCCAGGGAGCTCCTACAATGAGCAGTTCTTC. The encoded protein is CASSVKGPGSSYNEQFF.

The chain carries TRBV6-1 and TRBJ2-7, with TRBD2 matching 8 bases. After removal of 6 bases from V and 1 base from J, the junction contained 5 bases not matched to a gene. The CDR3 is 14 amino acids. Looked up from germline, CDR1 is MNHNS and CDR2 is SASEGT. Here the CDR3 reads CASRPGRVSYEQYF. The CDR3, as DNA: TGTGCCAGCAGGCCCGGGAGGGTGTCCTACGAGCAGTACTTC.

This chain links TRBV5-1 with TRBJ2-1; D ambiguous. Germline V gene lookup returns CDR1 SGHRS and CDR2 YFSETQ. V lost 0 bases and J lost 7, with 11 bases in between. The CDR3 spans 14 residues. The chain's CDR3 is CASSLEAPLNEQFF. CDR3 nucleotides: TGCGCCAGCAGCTTGGAGGCCCCTTTAAATGAGCAGTTCTTC.

The rearrangement uses TRBV7-9 and TRBJ1-2, with unresolved D. Per germline, CDR1 SEHNR and CDR2 FQNEAQ (reference sequence). This CDR3 has 17 residues. V was clipped by 1 base and J by 4 bases, with 19 bases between them. The CDR3 region is CASSLEVARSRGYGYTF. In DNA form, the CDR3 reads TGTGCCAGCAGCTTAGAGGTCGCGAGGAGTCGGGGCTATGGCTACACCTTC.

V gene TRBV19 combines with J gene TRBJ1-1, with 7 bases fitting TRBD1. Germline trimming cut 11 bases from V and 3 bases from J; bases unmatched to any gene: 9. CDR1 and CDR2 from the germline V gene are LNHDA and SQIVND (reference sequence). The CDR3 has 13 residues. The CDR3 DNA is TGTGCCGGACGAAGAACAGGGGACACTGAAGCTTTCTTT. It translates to CAGRRTGDTEAFF.

The chain recombines TRBV5-4 with TRBJ2-2; 13 nucleotides line up with TRBD2. The CDR3 runs 16 residues. Germline CDR1 and CDR2: SGHNT and YYREEE (reference sequence). Trimming removed 3 bases from V and 5 bases from J; junction bases left unmatched: 4. The CDR3 coding sequence is TGTGCCAGCAGCTGGGTGACTAGCGGGAGGACCGGGGAGCTGTTTTTT. Encoded protein: CASSWVTSGRTGELFF.

This clone appeared once. The rearrangement links TRBV6-1 to TRBJ1-1; D possibly corresponds to TRBD1 (5 bases). The CDR3 is made up of 15 amino acids. Germline-derived CDR1 and CDR2 are MNHNS and SASEGT. Trimming left V 6 bases short and J 4 bases short, with 18 bases between. Written as DNA, the CDR3 is TGTGCCAGCAGAAAAGGGGCTACGGGTGGCACTGAAGCTTTCTTT. Translation: CASRKGATGGTEAFF.

This rearrangement joins TRBV27 to TRBJ2-6; D not certain. This CDR3 spans 15 amino acids. Germline CDR1 reads MNHEY; CDR2 reads SMNVEV (reference sequence). Trimming shortened V by 4 bases and J by 3 bases, and 10 bases separated the two germline ends. The DNA for the CDR3 is TGTGCCAGCAGTTGGGTTCCCCTTGGGGCCAACGTCCTGACTTTC. The encoded protein is CASSWVPLGANVLTF.

This chain uses TRBV7-8 with TRBJ1-3; D might be TRBD1 (6 bases). The germline CDR1 and CDR2 sequences are SGHVS and FQNEAQ. V was clipped by 7 bases and J by 1 base, with 8 bases between them. This CDR3 has 13 amino acids. The CDR3 DNA follows: TGTGCCAGCAATCAGGGGTCTGGAAACACCATATATTTT. Translating gives CASNQGSGNTIYF. Supplemented by reference TRBV7-8 and TRBJ1-3, the full variable domain reads GAGVSQSPRYKVAKRGQDVALRCDPISGHVSLFWYQQALGQGPEFLTYFQNEAQLDKSGLPSDRFFAERPEGSVSTLKIQRTQQEDSAVYLCASNQGSGNTIYFGEGSWLTVV.

V usage is TRBV5-1 and J usage is TRBJ2-1; 8 nucleotides match TRBD2. The germline V gene has CDR1 SGHRS and CDR2 YFSETQ. Germline trimming cut 0 bases from V and 6 bases from J; bases unmatched to any gene: 8. This CDR3 has 16 residues. The CDR3 sequence: CASSLAWAGGRNEQFF. In DNA form, the CDR3 reads TGCGCCAGCAGCTTGGCCTGGGCGGGAGGACGCAATGAGCAGTTCTTC.

The V call is TRBV28, the J call TRBJ2-2; 8 nucleotides line up with TRBD2. V was clipped by 8 bases and J by 4 bases; unmatched bases: 3. Germline-derived CDR1 and CDR2 are MDHEN and SYDVKM. The CDR3 has 13 residues. In DNA form, the CDR3 reads TGTGCCAGCCGGGAGGGGACCACCGGGGAGCTGTTTTTT. It codes for CASREGTTGELFF. Looking up the rest from reference TRBV28 and TRBJ2-2 gives the full variable domain: DVKVTQSSRYLVKRTGEKVFLECVQDMDHENMFWYRQDPGLGLRLIYFSYDVKMKEKGDIPEGYSVSREKKERFSLILESASTNQTSMYLCASREGTTGELFFGEGSRLTVL.

The rearrangement links TRBV10-3 to TRBJ2-7; the match to TRBD1 covers 7 bases. The germline CDR1 and CDR2 sequences are ENHRY and SYGVKD. The CDR3 spans 12 residues. V trimming: 11 bases; J trimming: 2 bases; junction bases outside the gene matches: 6. CDR3 in amino acids: CASGTDPYEQYF. CDR3 DNA sequence: TGTGCCTCGGGGACAGATCCCTACGAGCAGTACTTC.